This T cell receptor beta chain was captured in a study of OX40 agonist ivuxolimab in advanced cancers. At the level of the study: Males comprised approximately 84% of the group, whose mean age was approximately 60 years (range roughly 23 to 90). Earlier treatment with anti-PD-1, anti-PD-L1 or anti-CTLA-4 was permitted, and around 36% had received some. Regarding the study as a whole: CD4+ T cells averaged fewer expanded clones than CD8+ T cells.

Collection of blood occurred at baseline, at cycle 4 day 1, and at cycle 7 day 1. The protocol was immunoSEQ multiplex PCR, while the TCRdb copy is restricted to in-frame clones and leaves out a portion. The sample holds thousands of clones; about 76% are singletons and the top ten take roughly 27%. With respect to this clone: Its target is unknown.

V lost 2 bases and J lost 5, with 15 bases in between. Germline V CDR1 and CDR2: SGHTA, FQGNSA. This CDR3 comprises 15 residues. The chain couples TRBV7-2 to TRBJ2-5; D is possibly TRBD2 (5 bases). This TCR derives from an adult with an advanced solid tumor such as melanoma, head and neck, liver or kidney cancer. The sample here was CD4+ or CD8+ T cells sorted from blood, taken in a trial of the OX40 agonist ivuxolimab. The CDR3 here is CASSLTPGSRETQYF. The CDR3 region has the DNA TGTGCCAGCAGCTTAACCCCGGGGTCGCGTGAGACCCAGTACTTC.